These 9 T cell receptor beta chains were all obtained from the same sample, sequenced in a study of OX40 agonist ivuxolimab in advanced cancers. TCRdb's table, derived via immunoSEQ multiplex PCR, lists solely in-frame clones and lacks some. Among 35,000 to 45,000 clones, roughly four fifths were seen once, and the ten largest hold roughly 25%. Sample: CD4+ or CD8+ T cells sorted from blood, taken in a trial of the OX40 agonist ivuxolimab. These receptors came from an adult with an advanced solid tumor such as melanoma, head and neck, liver or kidney cancer.

The chain uses TRBV4-3 and TRBJ2-3, with TRBD2 identical over 14 bases. The germline gives CDR1 LGHNA, CDR2 YSLEER. The CDR3 has 19 residues. V shed 3 bases, J shed 2 bases, and the junction held 10 bases outside the gene matches. The chain's CDR3 is CASSQDTPGLAGATDTQYF. DNA of the CDR3: TGCGCCAGCAGCCAGGACACTCCGGGACTAGCGGGAGCCACAGATACGCAGTATTTT.

This chain uses TRBV19 with TRBJ1-4, with D uncertain. CDR1 is LNHDA, CDR2 SQIVND, per germline (reference sequence). V lost 6 bases and J 4 bases, leaving 15 bases between the germline ends. The CDR3 is 15 amino acids. CDR3 loop: CASSPSRAFNEKLFF. The CDR3 nucleotides are TGTGCCAGTAGCCCGTCCCGGGCCTTTAATGAAAAACTGTTTTTT.

This clone was picked up many times. The chain is built from TRBV7-3 and TRBJ1-2; maybe TRBD1 (6 bases). V was pared by 3 bases and J by 6 bases, with 14 bases between. This CDR3 contains 14 residues. Germline V gene data show CDR1 as SGHTA and CDR2 as FQGTGA. CDR3 loop: CASSFGTRGDGYTF. DNA of the CDR3: TGTGCCAGCAGCTTCGGGACACGGGGGGATGGCTACACCTTC.

The CDR3 is CASSQIAGGKGLYSYNEQFF. The CDR3, as DNA: TGTGCCAGCAGCCAGATCGCTGGTGGGAAGGGACTTTACTCCTACAATGAGCAGTTCTTC. The chain combines TRBV4-2 with TRBJ2-1; TRBD2 might be the D (6 bases). Germline V gene data show CDR1 as LGHNA and CDR2 as YNFKEQ. This CDR3 has 20 amino acids. Trimming left V 3 bases short and J 0 bases short, with 24 bases between.

This chain joins TRBV7-8 and TRBJ1-2; no clear D gene. Trimming shortened V by 4 bases and J by 4 bases, and 13 bases separated the two germline ends. Germline CDR1 is SGHVS and CDR2 is FQNEAQ. This CDR3 is 14 amino acids long. The CDR3 loop reads CASSYDNTAYGYTF. The CDR3 DNA sequence: TGTGCCAGCAGCTACGACAACACCGCCTATGGCTACACCTTC.

This clone was picked up one time. The same CDR3 arises from other DNA sequences in this sample as well. The chain carries TRBV27 and TRBJ1-2, with a tentative D call TRBD1 (6 bases). V was pared by 2 bases and J by 5 bases, with 9 bases between. The CDR3 has 13 residues. Germline V gene data show CDR1 as MNHEY and CDR2 as SMNVEV (reference sequence). The CDR3 DNA follows: TGTGCCAGCAGTTTAGGCAGGGGTTATGGCTACACCTTC. Translation gives CASSLGRGYGYTF.

The rearrangement links TRBV7-9 to TRBJ1-2; D is uncertain. Looked up from germline, CDR1 is SEHNR and CDR2 is FQNEAQ (reference sequence). The ends were cut back, 4 bases at V and 1 base at J, with 22 bases in the middle. The CDR3 length is 18 residues. The CDR3, as DNA: TGTGCCAGCAGCTCGACCGACGGACTCTCCCCGGATAACTATGGCTACACCTTC. Translating gives CASSSTDGLSPDNYGYTF.

The chain has TRBV7-2 and TRBJ2-1; 11 nucleotides align to TRBD2. Germline values: CDR1 SGHTA, CDR2 FQGNSA. The V segment lost 5 bases and the J segment 6 bases; nucleotides outside the gene matches: 12. The CDR3 contains 17 residues. CDR3 in DNA: TGTGCCAGCAGCCCAAGTCGTAGCGGGGGGGGGATCAATGAGCAGTTCTTC. Translating gives CASSPSRSGGGINEQFF.

The chain combines TRBV10-3 with TRBJ2-5; D ambiguous. This CDR3 comprises 11 residues. Trimming removed 2 bases from V and 7 bases from J, with 5 bases in between. Germline lookup yields CDR1 ENHRY and CDR2 SYGVKD. CDR3 bases: TGTGCCATCAGTGAGGGCGGGACCCAGTACTTC. As protein: CAISEGGTQYF.